A single sample is the source of the 29 T cell receptor beta chains below, sequenced in a study of radiotherapy plus CTLA-4 blockade in lung cancer. The repertoire was sequenced with immunoSEQ multiplex PCR; TCRdb's copy has only in-frame clones and lacks some. The sample records about 85,000 clones, about 86% being singletons. Sequencing was performed on peripheral blood, taken from a patient treated with radiotherapy plus ipilimumab. These receptors all come from a human donor with non-small cell lung cancer who had a partial response to radiotherapy plus ipilimumab.

The J gene is TRBJ1-3, the V gene TRBV13, with 8 bases fitting TRBD1. The junction had 4 bases not matched to a gene; V was cut back by 5 bases and J by 4 bases. The CDR3 length is 14 residues. Germline CDR1 PRHDT, CDR2 FYEKMQ (reference sequence). CDR3 sequence reads: CASSLRGRGNTIYF. The CDR3 nucleotides read TGTGCCAGCAGCCTCAGGGGGCGCGGAAACACCATATATTTT.

This clone was detected a few times. The genes are TRBV4-1 and TRBJ2-1, with TRBD2 matching over 15 bases. This CDR3 contains 15 residues. J lost 7 bases, V lost 4 bases, and 2 bases had no gene match. Germline CDR1 MGHRA, CDR2 YSYEKL. The CDR3 loop is CASSRTSGRGNEQFF. The CDR3 nucleotides read TGCGCCAGCAGCCGGACTAGCGGGAGGGGTAATGAGCAGTTCTTC.

The V and J genes are TRBV6-6 and TRBJ1-3; D call uncertain. CDR1 is MNHNY, CDR2 SVGAGI, per germline (reference sequence). The V and J ends lost 6 bases and 5 bases respectively, with 5 bases between them. The CDR3 length is 11 residues. The CDR3 DNA sequence: TGTGCCAGCAGCTATAGAAACACCATATATTTT. Its protein is CASSYRNTIYF.

The chain recombines TRBV27 with TRBJ2-5; 10 nucleotides agree with TRBD2. CDR3 length: 14 residues. The junction had 6 bases not matched to a gene; V was cut back by 7 bases and J by 4 bases. From germline, CDR1 is MNHEY and CDR2 SMNVEV (reference sequence). The CDR3 protein is CASKLAGAGETQYF. The DNA of the CDR3 is TGTGCCAGCAAGCTAGCGGGAGCGGGAGAGACCCAGTACTTC.

This chain joins TRBV27 and TRBJ2-7; 9 nucleotides line up with TRBD1. The length of the CDR3 is 15 residues. V dropped 5 bases and J dropped 4; count of bases not matched to a gene: 9. Germline V gene sequence: CDR1 MNHEY, CDR2 SMNVEV (reference sequence). The CDR3 region is CASSLTGGGGYEQYF. DNA for the CDR3: TGTGCCAGCAGTCTTACAGGGGGCGGAGGGTACGAGCAGTACTTC.

The J gene is TRBJ2-2, the V gene TRBV7-2, with a possible D match to TRBD2 (5 bases). This CDR3 region has 15 residues. Germline values: CDR1 SGHTA, CDR2 FQGNSA. V dropped 4 bases and J dropped 6 bases, with 15 bases sitting between them. The CDR3 coding sequence is TGTGCCAGCAGCTCCGGCCGGGGAGTTGCCGGGGAGCTGTTTTTT. Encoded protein: CASSSGRGVAGELFF.

J is TRBJ2-7 and V is TRBV6-5; the D gene is possibly TRBD2 (5 bases). Germline CDR1 is MNHEY and CDR2 is SVGAGI. V dropped 6 bases and J dropped 2 bases, with 11 bases sitting between them. This CDR3 region has 13 residues. DNA of the CDR3: TGTGCCAGCAGCGCGGGCCCAACCTACGAGCAGTACGTC. Its protein is CASSAGPTYEQYV.

This clone showed up just a few times. This chain joins TRBV6-1 and TRBJ1-2; D possibly corresponds to TRBD1 (5 bases). CDR3 length: 14 residues. V was shortened by 4 bases and J by 4 bases, with 13 bases between the two germline ends. Germline V gene data show CDR1 as MNHNS and CDR2 as SASEGT. The CDR3 nucleotides read TGTGCCAGCAGTGCAAGGACACCGACCTATGGCTACACCTTC. Encoded protein: CASSARTPTYGYTF.

The V and J genes are TRBV10-2 and TRBJ1-2; 10 bases line up with TRBD1. Trimming cost V 6 bases and J 2 bases; bases outside gene matches: 15. The CDR3 has 18 residues. Per the germline V gene, CDR1 is WSHSY and CDR2 is SAAADI. DNA for the CDR3: TGCGCCAGCAGACCCGGTTTATGGGACAGGGGAGGAAACTATGGCTACACCTTC. It is translated as CASRPGLWDRGGNYGYTF.

The rearrangement uses TRBV5-4 and TRBJ2-6; 10 nucleotides line up with TRBD1. Per germline, CDR1 SGHNT and CDR2 YYREEE (reference sequence). V lost 0 bases, J lost 0 bases, and 6 bases stayed unmatched. The CDR3 is 19 residues long. Here the CDR3 DNA reads TGTGCCAGCAGCTTGGGACAGGGGGCTGGCTTCTCTGGGGCCAACGTCCTGACTTTC. This sequence encodes CASSLGQGAGFSGANVLTF.

The chain combines TRBV7-9 with TRBJ1-2; D unresolved. V lost 1 base and J 4 bases, leaving 16 bases between the germline ends. CDR3 length: 16 amino acids. Germline CDR1 SEHNR, CDR2 FQNEAQ (reference sequence). CDR3 in DNA: TGTGCCAGCAGCTTAGGTGTGGGAGTAGAAGGCTATGGCTACACCTTC. It encodes CASSLGVGVEGYGYTF.

J is TRBJ1-5 and V is TRBV27, with D perhaps TRBD1 (5 bases). The germline V and J ends were trimmed by 2 bases and 4 bases, with 6 bases remaining between them. There are 13 residues in the CDR3. Germline lookup yields CDR1 MNHEY and CDR2 SMNVEV (reference sequence). The CDR3 DNA reads as TGTGCCAGCAGTTTAAACAGGAATCAGCCCCAGCATTTT. The encoded protein is CASSLNRNQPQHF.

The rearrangement uses TRBV25-1 and TRBJ2-7; perhaps TRBD1 as D (5 bases). Trimming cost V 4 bases and J 2 bases, with 15 bases left between them. The CDR3 totals 15 residues. Germline V gene lookup returns CDR1 MGHDK and CDR2 SYGVNS. CDR3 sequence reads: CASSARPDSTYEQYF. The CDR3 bases are TGTGCCAGCAGTGCGCGGCCCGACAGTACCTACGAGCAGTACTTC.

The rearrangement links TRBV18 to TRBJ1-3; TRBD1 agrees at 9 bases. J lost 6 bases, V lost 3 bases, and 6 bases had no gene match. The CDR3 is made up of 15 amino acids. From germline, CDR1 is KGHSH and CDR2 LQKENI. CDR3 DNA sequence: TGTGCCAGCTCACCGGGACAGGGAGATCTAAACACCATATATTTT. This gives the protein CASSPGQGDLNTIYF.

The chain has TRBV25-1 and TRBJ2-5; D is unresolved. CDR1 is MGHDK, CDR2 SYGVNS, per germline. Trimming pared 4 bases from V and 0 bases from J, leaving 15 bases between. The CDR3 is 16 amino acids. CDR3 protein: CASSAYPGRYQETQYF. The DNA of the CDR3 is TGTGCCAGCAGTGCATATCCAGGTCGATACCAAGAGACCCAGTACTTC.

The chain couples TRBV5-4 to TRBJ1-2; 9 bases map to TRBD1. The germline V gene has CDR1 SGHNT and CDR2 YYREEE (reference sequence). The V gene end was trimmed by 4 bases and the J gene end by 3 bases; junction bases not matched to a gene: 7. CDR3 length: 15 residues. CDR3 bases: TGTGCCAGCAGCCGGGGACAGGGTGGACACTATGGCTACACCTTC. Residues: CASSRGQGGHYGYTF.

This chain joins TRBV19 and TRBJ1-5, with 9 bases lining up with TRBD1. CDR1 LNHDA and CDR2 SQIVND come from the germline V gene (reference sequence). The CDR3 is made up of 17 amino acids. The ends lost 9 bases at V and 0 bases at J; junction bases unmatched: 12. Here the CDR3 reads CASQSTGGKNSNQPQHF. The CDR3 nucleotides read TGTGCCAGCCAATCGACAGGGGGTAAAAATAGCAATCAGCCCCAGCATTTT. The full variable domain, with the rest looked up from reference TRBV19 and TRBJ1-5, is DGGITQSPKYLFRKEGQNVTLSCEQNLNHDAMYWYRQDPGQGLRLIYYSQIVNDFQKGDIAEGYSVSREKKESFPLTVTSAQKNPTAFYLCASQSTGGKNSNQPQHFGDGTRLSIL.

V gene TRBV9 combines with J gene TRBJ2-5, with a tentative D call TRBD2 (6 bases). CDR3 size: 15 residues. The V gene's germline CDR1 is SGDLS and CDR2 YYNGEE. Trimming left V 0 bases short and J 3 bases short, with 12 bases between. The CDR3 bases are TGTGCCAGCAGCGTAGATCCCGGGAGCAAAGAGACCCAGTACTTC. It encodes CASSVDPGSKETQYF.

The chain couples TRBV15 to TRBJ1-3, with no clear D. This CDR3 has 13 amino acids. Per germline, CDR1 LNHNV and CDR2 YYDKDF (reference sequence). V lost 3 bases to trimming and J lost 2 bases, with 5 bases between them. The CDR3 protein is CATSSFPGNTIYF. The CDR3 bases are TGTGCCACCAGCAGCTTCCCTGGAAACACCATATATTTT.

The gene calls are TRBV6-6 and TRBJ1-4, with D perhaps matching TRBD1 (6 bases). Germline CDR1 MNHNY, CDR2 SVGAGI (reference sequence). Trimming shortened V by 7 bases and J by 8 bases, and 17 bases separated the two germline ends. The CDR3 is made up of 14 amino acids. CDR3 protein: CASTNRQGREKLFF. In DNA, the CDR3 is TGTGCCAGCACTAATAGGCAGGGGCGCGAAAAACTGTTTTTT.

This clone was detected once. The chain combines TRBV5-1 with TRBJ1-2, with D possibly matching TRBD1 (6 bases). The CDR3 runs 14 residues. Trimming took off 1 base at V and 2 bases at J, with 9 bases between the two ends. Germline loops: CDR1 SGHRS, CDR2 YFSETQ. The CDR3 region has the DNA TGCGCCAGCAGCTTGAAGGGGGAAAACTATGGCTACACCTTC. It yields the protein CASSLKGENYGYTF. The full variable domain, in which reference TRBV5-1 and TRBJ1-2 provide the parts outside the CDR3, is KAGVTQTPRYLIKTRGQQVTLSCSPISGHRSVSWYQQTPGQGLQFLFEYFSETQRNKGNFPGRFSGRQFSNSRSEMNVSTLELGDSALYLCASSLKGENYGYTFGSGTRLTVV.

The table lists this clone with a count of one. The rearrangement joins TRBV7-8 to TRBJ1-1; D not certain. From germline, CDR1 is SGHVS and CDR2 FQNEAQ. The V and J ends lost 1 base and 1 base respectively, with 7 bases between them. CDR3 length: 14 amino acids. In DNA form, the CDR3 reads TGTGCCAGCAGCTTAGAAGAGGGGAACACTGAAGCTTTCTTT. Translating it yields CASSLEEGNTEAFF.

A remark on this clone: At one of its ends the junction is not consistent with the germline gene, which may arise from a read error. V usage is TRBV14 and J usage is TRBJ2-6; possible D gene TRBD2, 5 bases. This CDR3 comprises 18 residues. CDR1 is SGHDN and CDR2 is FVKESK in the germline V gene. For the CDR3, the DNA is TGTGCCAGCGGCCAAGCACTTAGAGGGTTCTCTGGGGCCAACGTCCTGACTTTC. As protein: CASGQALRGFSGANVLTF.

The chain combines TRBV5-8 with TRBJ1-1, with 7 bases that match TRBD1. CDR3 length: 15 residues. Looked up from germline, CDR1 is SGHTS and CDR2 is YDEGEE. V trimming: 1 base; J trimming: 7 bases; junction bases outside the gene matches: 10. The CDR3 region is CASSLTGVLADEAFF. The DNA of the CDR3 is TGTGCCAGCAGCTTGACAGGGGTTTTAGCTGATGAAGCTTTCTTT.

The chain is built from TRBV18 and TRBJ2-2; D is perhaps TRBD2 (6 bases). CDR3 length: 16 residues. V dropped 1 base and J dropped 2 bases, with 11 bases sitting between them. Per the germline V gene, CDR1 is KGHSH and CDR2 is LQKENI. The CDR3 protein is CASSPQSGLNTGELFF. CDR3 sequence (DNA): TGTGCCAGCTCACCACAGAGCGGGCTTAACACCGGGGAGCTGTTTTTT.

This rearrangement joins TRBV11-2 to TRBJ1-1; 7 bases line up with TRBD1. CDR3 size: 15 residues. V shed 5 bases, J shed 1 base, and the junction held 7 bases outside the gene matches. Germline V CDR1 and CDR2: SGHAT, FQNNGV. The CDR3 DNA follows: TGTGCCAGCAGCACCCGGGACAGTAAGAACACTGAAGCTTTCTTT. Translating it yields CASSTRDSKNTEAFF.

The CDR3 coding sequence is TGTGCCAGCAGCGCCTCCCCAGCGGGAGTTGGCGGGGCATCCGGGGAGCTGTTTTTT. This encodes CASSASPAGVGGASGELFF. The chain is built from TRBV9 and TRBJ2-2; the match to TRBD2 covers 8 bases. The trim removed 3 bases at V and 6 bases at J, leaving 19 bases unmatched. This CDR3 region has 19 residues. CDR1 is SGDLS and CDR2 is YYNGEE in the germline V gene.

The chain employs TRBV19 and TRBJ1-1; 8 bases are a match to TRBD1. The germline V gene encodes CDR1 LNHDA and CDR2 SQIVND (reference sequence). This CDR3 contains 15 residues. The V gene end was trimmed by 3 bases and the J gene end by 6 bases; junction bases not matched to a gene: 9. Here the CDR3 reads CASSIVVDRASEAFF. For the CDR3, the DNA is TGTGCCAGTAGTATTGTTGTGGACAGGGCATCTGAAGCTTTCTTT.

The V gene is TRBV19, the J gene TRBJ1-3; maybe TRBD1 (6 bases). This CDR3 contains 18 residues. The germline V gene has CDR1 LNHDA and CDR2 SQIVND (reference sequence). V lost 6 bases and J 0 bases, leaving 21 bases between the germline ends. For the CDR3, the DNA is TGTGCCAGTAGAACGGGGGGGCTCGGGCCCCTCTCTGGAAACACCATATATTTT. It yields the protein CASRTGGLGPLSGNTIYF.